This T cell receptor beta chain derives from a study of metastatic and nonmetastatic thyroid tumors. For this clone: Antigen specificity is unknown.

TCRdb re-called clones from the PCR reads using MiXCR. The sample has around 10,000 clones, around a quarter seen once; the top ten hold around 9.8%. Study-wide results and limits: Significantly greater TCR beta diversity was reportedly found in malignant thyroid tumors than in benign nodules (in blood and tumor).

All patients were treatment-naive before thyroid surgery. Germline assignment: CDR1 MNHEY and CDR2 SVGEGT. With V trimmed by 2 bases and J by 7 bases, 10 bases remained unmatched. This CDR3 spans 17 amino acids. The material sequenced was tumor tissue. This chain uses TRBV6-2 or TRBV6-3 with TRBJ2-1; TRBD2 aligns across 11 bases. This TCR came from a female donor with papillary thyroid cancer or a benign thyroid nodule (not recorded which). Some clones in this sample may be carry-over from other donors' samples. The CDR3 is CASSYGGLAGGKNEQFF. Here the CDR3 DNA reads TGTGCCAGCAGTTACGGGGGGCTAGCGGGAGGTAAGAATGAGCAGTTCTTC.